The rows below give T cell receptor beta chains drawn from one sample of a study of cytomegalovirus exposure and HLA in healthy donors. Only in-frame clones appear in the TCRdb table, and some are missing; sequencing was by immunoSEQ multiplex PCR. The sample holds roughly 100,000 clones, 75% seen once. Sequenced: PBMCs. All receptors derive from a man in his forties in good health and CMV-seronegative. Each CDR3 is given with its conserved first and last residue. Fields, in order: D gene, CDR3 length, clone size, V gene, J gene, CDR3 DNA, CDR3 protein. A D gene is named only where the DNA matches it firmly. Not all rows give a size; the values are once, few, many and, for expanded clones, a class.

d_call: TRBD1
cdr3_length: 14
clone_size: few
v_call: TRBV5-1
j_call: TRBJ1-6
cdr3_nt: TGCGCCAGCAGCAAGGGACAGGAGATGTCACCCCTCCACTTT
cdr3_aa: CASSKGQEMSPLHF

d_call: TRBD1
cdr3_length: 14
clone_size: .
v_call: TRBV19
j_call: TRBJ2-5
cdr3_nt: TGTGCCAGTAGGACCAGGGGGACCCAAGAGACCCAGTACTTC
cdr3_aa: CASRTRGTQETQYF

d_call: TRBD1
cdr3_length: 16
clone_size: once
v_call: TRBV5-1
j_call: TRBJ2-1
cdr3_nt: TGCGCCAGCAGCGAGAGGAAGACAGGGGGTATCAATGAGCAGTTCTTC
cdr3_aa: CASSERKTGGINEQFF

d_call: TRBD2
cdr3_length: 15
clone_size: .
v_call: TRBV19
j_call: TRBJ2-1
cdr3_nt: TGTGCCAGTAGGATCGGGGGGGTCCCCTACAATGAGCAGTTCTTC
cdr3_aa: CASRIGGVPYNEQFF

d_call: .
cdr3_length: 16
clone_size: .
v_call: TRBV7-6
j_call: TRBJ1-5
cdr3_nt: TGTGCCAGCAGCTTAGTGGCGGGGCCTGACAATCAGCCCCAGCATTTT
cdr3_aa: CASSLVAGPDNQPQHF

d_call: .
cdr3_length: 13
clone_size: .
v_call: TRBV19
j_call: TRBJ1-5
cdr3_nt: TGTGCCAGTAGAAGAGATCATAATCAGCCCCAGCATTTT
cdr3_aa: CASRRDHNQPQHF

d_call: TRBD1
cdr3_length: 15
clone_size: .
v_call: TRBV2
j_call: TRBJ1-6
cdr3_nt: TGTGCCAGCAGTGCCAGACAGGGGGCGAGTTCACCCCTCCACTTT
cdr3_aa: CASSARQGASSPLHF

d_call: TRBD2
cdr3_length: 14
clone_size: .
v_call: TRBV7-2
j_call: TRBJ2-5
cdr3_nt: TGTGCCAGCAGCTTAGAGGCGGGGGAAGAGACCCAGTACTTC
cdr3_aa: CASSLEAGEETQYF

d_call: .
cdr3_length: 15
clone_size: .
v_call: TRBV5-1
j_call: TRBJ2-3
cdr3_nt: TGCGCCAGCAGCTTGGCCGTTCAAGAGGGCGATACGCAGTATTTT
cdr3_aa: CASSLAVQEGDTQYF

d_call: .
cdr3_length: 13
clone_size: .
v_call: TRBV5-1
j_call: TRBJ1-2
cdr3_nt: TGCGTCAGCAGCAGATCCGGGACAAATGGCTACACCTTC
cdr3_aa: CVSSRSGTNGYTF

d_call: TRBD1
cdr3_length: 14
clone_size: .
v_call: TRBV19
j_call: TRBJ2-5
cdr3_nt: TGTGCCAGTGCCCGACAGGGTTCATGGGAGACCCAGTACTTC
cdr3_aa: CASARQGSWETQYF

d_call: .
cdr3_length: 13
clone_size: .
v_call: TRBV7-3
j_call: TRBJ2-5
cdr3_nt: TGTGCCAGCAGCTTAATGAGGGAAGAGACCCAGTACTTC
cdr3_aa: CASSLMREETQYF

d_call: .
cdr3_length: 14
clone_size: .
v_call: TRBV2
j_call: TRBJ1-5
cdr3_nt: TGTGCCAGCAGTGAACTATCGAGCAATCAGCCCCAGCATTTT
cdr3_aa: CASSELSSNQPQHF

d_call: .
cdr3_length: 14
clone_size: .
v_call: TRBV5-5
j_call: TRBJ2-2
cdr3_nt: TGTGCCAGCAGCTTGGCTTCGAACACCGGGGAGCTGTTTTTT
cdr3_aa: CASSLASNTGELFF

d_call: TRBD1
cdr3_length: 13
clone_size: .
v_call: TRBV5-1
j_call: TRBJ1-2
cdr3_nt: TGCGCCAGCAGCCTGACAGGGTTGGAGGGCTACACCTTC
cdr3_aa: CASSLTGLEGYTF

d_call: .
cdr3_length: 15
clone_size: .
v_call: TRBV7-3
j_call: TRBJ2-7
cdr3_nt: TGTGCCAGCAGCCTAGTCGGCGGGGCCGCATACGAGCAGTACTTC
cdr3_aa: CASSLVGGAAYEQYF

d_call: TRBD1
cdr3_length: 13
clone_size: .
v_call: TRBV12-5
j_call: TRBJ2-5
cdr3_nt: TGTGCTAGTGGGAGGGACAGGGGAGAGACCCAGTACTTC
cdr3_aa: CASGRDRGETQYF

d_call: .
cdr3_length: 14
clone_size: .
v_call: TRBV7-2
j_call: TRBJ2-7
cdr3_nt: TGTGCCAGCAGCTTAGAGCTGATATCCTACGAGCAGTACTTC
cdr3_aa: CASSLELISYEQYF

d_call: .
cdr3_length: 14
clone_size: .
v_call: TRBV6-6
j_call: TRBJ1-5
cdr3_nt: TGTGCCAGCACCTCCGCCAGGTCCCGACAGCCCCAGCATTTT
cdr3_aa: CASTSARSRQPQHF

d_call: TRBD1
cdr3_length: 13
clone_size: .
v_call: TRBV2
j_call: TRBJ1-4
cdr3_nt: TGTGCCAGCGGAACAGGGGTTAATGAAAAACTGTTTTTT
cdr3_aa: CASGTGVNEKLFF

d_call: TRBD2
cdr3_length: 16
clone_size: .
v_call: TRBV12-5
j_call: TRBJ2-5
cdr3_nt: TGTGCTAGTGGAGACCCCGGACTAGCGGGACCTGAGACCCAGTACTTC
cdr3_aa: CASGDPGLAGPETQYF

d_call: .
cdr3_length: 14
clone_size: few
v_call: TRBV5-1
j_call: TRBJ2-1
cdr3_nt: TGCGCCAGCAGCTTGTCGGACAGTCGGGGTGAGCAGTTCTTC
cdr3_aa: CASSLSDSRGEQFF

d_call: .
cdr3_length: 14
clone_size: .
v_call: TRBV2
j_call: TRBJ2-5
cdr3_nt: TGTGCCAGCAGTGGGAGGGACTGGCAAGAGACCCAGTACTTC
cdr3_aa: CASSGRDWQETQYF

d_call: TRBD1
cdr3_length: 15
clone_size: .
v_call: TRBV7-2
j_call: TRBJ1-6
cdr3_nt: TGTGCCAGCAGCACCAGGACAGGGAATAATTCACCCCTCCACTTT
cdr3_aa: CASSTRTGNNSPLHF

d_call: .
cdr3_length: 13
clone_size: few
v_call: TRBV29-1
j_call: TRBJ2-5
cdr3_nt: TGCAGCGTTGATATTCAGAGGCAAGAGACCCAGTACTTC
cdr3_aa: CSVDIQRQETQYF

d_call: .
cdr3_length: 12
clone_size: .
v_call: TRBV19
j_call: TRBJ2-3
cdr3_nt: TGTGCCAGTAGGCAGGCGGGTGATACGCAGTATTTT
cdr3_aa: CASRQAGDTQYF

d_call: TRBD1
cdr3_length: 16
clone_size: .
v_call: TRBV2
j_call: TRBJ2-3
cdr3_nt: TGTGCCAGCAGTGTCCCGGACAGGGAGCGCACAGATACGCAGTATTTT
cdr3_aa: CASSVPDRERTDTQYF

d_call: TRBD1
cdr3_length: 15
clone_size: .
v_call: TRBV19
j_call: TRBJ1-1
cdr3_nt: TGTGCCAGTAGCTGGGGGACAGCGCTAAACACTGAAGCTTTCTTT
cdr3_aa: CASSWGTALNTEAFF

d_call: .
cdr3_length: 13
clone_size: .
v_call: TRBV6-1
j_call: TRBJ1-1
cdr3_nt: TGTGCCGACTCAGGGTCTTTCAACACTGAAGCTTTCTTT
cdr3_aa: CADSGSFNTEAFF

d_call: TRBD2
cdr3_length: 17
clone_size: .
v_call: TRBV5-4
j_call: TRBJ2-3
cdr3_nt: TGTGCCAGCAGCGGGCTAATAGCGGGGGGGAGGGCAGATACGCAGTATTTT
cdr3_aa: CASSGLIAGGRADTQYF